In its sample, the clone carrying this T cell receptor (beta chain) was seen a few times. Its specificity is unknown. TCRdb reprocessed the PCR reads with MiXCR, giving one entry per CDR3 protein. The sample has approximately 500,000 distinct CDR3 sequences; under 30% are singletons. The data were taken from a study of molecular identifiers for immune sequencing clone quantification. The CDR3 contains 16 residues. The V gene's germline CDR1 is MGHRA and CDR2 YSYEKL. The V gene lost 3 bases and the J gene lost 2 bases, with 14 bases spanning the gap. Points from the study as a whole: Clones that had above 20 RNA copies took up over 98% of effector molecules but under 1% in naive cells.

Material for sequencing was naive CD8+ T cells from blood, with Jurkat cell RNA spiked in. Subset denoted: FACS-sorted CD8+CD4-CCR7+CD45RA+ naive T cells. This clonotype was sampled from a human donor in good health. Some libraries in this study had Jurkat cell RNA spiked in. The chain links TRBV4-1 to TRBJ1-3; D is ambiguous. CDR3 DNA sequence: TGCGCCAGCAGCCAGGCTCCTCCGCCCGCTGGAAACACCATATATTTT. Amino acid sequence: CASSQAPPPAGNTIYF.